The rows below give T cell receptor beta chains drawn from one sample of a study of OX40 agonist ivuxolimab in advanced cancers. Measured with immunoSEQ multiplex PCR; TCRdb has only the in-frame clones, and not every one. The repertoire has tens of thousands of clones, approximately 92% of them found once; the top ten carry about 9.4%. Sample: CD4+ or CD8+ T cells sorted from blood, taken in a trial of the OX40 agonist ivuxolimab. The receptors here all came from an adult with an advanced solid tumor such as melanoma, head and neck, liver or kidney cancer. The CDR3 runs from the conserved cysteine through the conserved F or W.

V gene: TRBV5-1
J gene: TRBJ2-7
CDR3 protein: CASSASGGSNEQYF

V gene: TRBV4-2
J gene: TRBJ2-7
CDR3 protein: CASSQGSRGHPYEQYF

V gene: TRBV27
J gene: TRBJ1-1
CDR3 protein: CASSLSEDTEAFF

V gene: TRBV7-2
J gene: TRBJ1-4
CDR3 protein: CASRTGVNEKLFF

V gene: TRBV19
J gene: TRBJ1-4
CDR3 protein: CASSWSGTNEKLFF

V gene: TRBV4-2
J gene: TRBJ2-3
CDR3 protein: CASSQDRAGGPTDTQYF

V gene: TRBV30
J gene: TRBJ1-5
CDR3 protein: CAWNEGLGNQPQHF

V gene: TRBV5-6
J gene: TRBJ1-6
CDR3 protein: CASSLHSPLHF

V gene: TRBV5-4
J gene: TRBJ2-7
CDR3 protein: CASSLGDRDRDEQYF

V gene: TRBV9
J gene: TRBJ1-6
CDR3 protein: CASSAWADNSPLHF

V gene: TRBV4-1
J gene: TRBJ2-2
CDR3 protein: CASTLIGTANTGELFF

V gene: TRBV5-6
J gene: TRBJ2-6
CDR3 protein: CASSLGVAGANVLTF

V gene: TRBV7-8
J gene: TRBJ1-1
CDR3 protein: CASSLVTGAVTEAFF

V gene: TRBV6-6
J gene: TRBJ1-4
CDR3 protein: CASSYVTGWEKLFF

V gene: TRBV7-9
J gene: TRBJ1-2
CDR3 protein: CASSAPGQNPLNPNYGYTF

V gene: TRBV6-5
J gene: TRBJ2-1
CDR3 protein: CASSRTLEPNEQFF

V gene: TRBV7-9
J gene: TRBJ2-7
CDR3 protein: CASSSFRDRAYEQYF

V gene: TRBV9
J gene: TRBJ2-4
CDR3 protein: CASSAPGQWAPSF

V gene: TRBV7-9
J gene: TRBJ2-7
CDR3 protein: CASSATGTGYSYEQYF

V gene: TRBV13
J gene: TRBJ2-1
CDR3 protein: CASSLFSNEQFF

V gene: TRBV6-5
J gene: TRBJ2-1
CDR3 protein: CASSIQGAYNEQFF

V gene: TRBV2
J gene: TRBJ1-2
CDR3 protein: CASITGTANYGYTF